One and the same sample provided the 2 T cell receptor beta chains below, sequenced in a study of identical twins. TCRdb re-called the 5' RACE reads with MiXCR, one entry per CDR3 protein. This table holds some 500,000 distinct CDR3 sequences, 20% to 25% found once. The same sample was also used in a study of T cells expressing NK-cell markers.

The sequenced material came from CD4+ T cells sorted from blood. These receptors all come from a woman aged 18-29 years in good health.

This clonotype was picked up many times. The chain recombines TRBV12-3 or TRBV12-4 with TRBJ1-6; D perhaps matches TRBD1 (5 bases). The CDR3 loop spans 14 amino acids. Trimming took off 3 bases at V and 7 bases at J, with 10 bases between the two ends. The CDR3 coding sequence is TGTGCCAGCAGTTTGCAGGGTAGGAATTCACCCCTCCACTTT. Translated: CASSLQGRNSPLHF.

The chain recombines TRBV30 with TRBJ1-5; D not certain. Trimming removed 0 bases at V and 9 bases at J, with 15 bases between. The CDR3 sequence is 14 residues long. CDR1 is GTSNPN and CDR2 is SVGIG in the germline V gene (reference sequence). The CDR3 spells CAWSVGVRSRPQHF. CDR3 bases: TGTGCCTGGAGTGTTGGAGTCAGGTCACGGCCCCAGCATTTT.